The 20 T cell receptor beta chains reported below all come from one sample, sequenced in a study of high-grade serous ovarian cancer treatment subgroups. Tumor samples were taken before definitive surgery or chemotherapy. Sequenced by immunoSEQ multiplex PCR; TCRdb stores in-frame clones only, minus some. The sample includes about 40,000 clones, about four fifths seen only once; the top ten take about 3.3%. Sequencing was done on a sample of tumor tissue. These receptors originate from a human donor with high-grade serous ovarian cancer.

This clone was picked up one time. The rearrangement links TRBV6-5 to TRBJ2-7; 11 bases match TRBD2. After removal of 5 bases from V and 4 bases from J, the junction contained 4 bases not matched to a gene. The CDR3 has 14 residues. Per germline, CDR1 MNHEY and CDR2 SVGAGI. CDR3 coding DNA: TGTGCCAGCAGTGTAGCGGGAGGGCAGTACGAGCAGTACTTC. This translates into CASSVAGGQYEQYF.

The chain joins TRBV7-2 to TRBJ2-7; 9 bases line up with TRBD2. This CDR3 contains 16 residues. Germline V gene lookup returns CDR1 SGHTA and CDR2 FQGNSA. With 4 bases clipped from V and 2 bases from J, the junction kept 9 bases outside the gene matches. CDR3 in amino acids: CASSSAGGRGPYEQYF. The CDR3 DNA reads TGTGCCAGCAGCTCAGCGGGGGGACGGGGACCCTACGAGCAGTACTTC. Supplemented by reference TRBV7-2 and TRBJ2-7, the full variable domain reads GAGVSQSPSNKVTEKGKDVELRCDPISGHTALYWYRQSLGQGLEFLIYFQGNSAPDKSGLPSDRFSAERTGGSVSTLTIQRTQQEDSAVYLCASSSAGGRGPYEQYFGPGTRLTVT.

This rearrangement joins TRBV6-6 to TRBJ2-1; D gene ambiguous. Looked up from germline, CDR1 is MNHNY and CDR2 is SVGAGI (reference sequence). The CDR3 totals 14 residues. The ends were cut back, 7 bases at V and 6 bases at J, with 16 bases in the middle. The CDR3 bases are TGTGCCAGCAAGGACGACTCTATTCCCAATGAGCAGTTCTTC. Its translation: CASKDDSIPNEQFF.

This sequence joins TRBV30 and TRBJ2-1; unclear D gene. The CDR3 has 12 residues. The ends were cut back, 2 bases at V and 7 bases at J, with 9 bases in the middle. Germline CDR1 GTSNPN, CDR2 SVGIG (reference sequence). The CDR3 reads CAWSRTLNEQFF. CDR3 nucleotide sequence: TGTGCCTGGAGTAGGACGCTGAATGAGCAGTTCTTC.

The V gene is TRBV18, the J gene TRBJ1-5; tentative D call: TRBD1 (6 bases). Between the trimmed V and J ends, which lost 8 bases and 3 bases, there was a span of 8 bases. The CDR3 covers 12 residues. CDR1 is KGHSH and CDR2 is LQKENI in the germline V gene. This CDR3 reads CASRDNNQPQHF. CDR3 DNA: TGTGCCAGCCGGGACAACAATCAGCCCCAGCATTTT.

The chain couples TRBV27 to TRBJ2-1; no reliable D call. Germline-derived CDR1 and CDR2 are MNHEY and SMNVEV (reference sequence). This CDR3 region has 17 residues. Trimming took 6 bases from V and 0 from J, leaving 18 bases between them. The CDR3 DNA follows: TGTGCCAGCAGACTGACCCGGACCCGTTACTCCTACAATGAGCAGTTCTTC. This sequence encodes CASRLTRTRYSYNEQFF.

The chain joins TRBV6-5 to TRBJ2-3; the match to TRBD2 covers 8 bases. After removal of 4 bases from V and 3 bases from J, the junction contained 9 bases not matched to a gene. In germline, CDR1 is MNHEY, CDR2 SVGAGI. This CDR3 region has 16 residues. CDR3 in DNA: TGTGCCAGCAGTTCCGTCGGTAGCGGGAAGACAGATACGCAGTATTTT. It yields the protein CASSSVGSGKTDTQYF.

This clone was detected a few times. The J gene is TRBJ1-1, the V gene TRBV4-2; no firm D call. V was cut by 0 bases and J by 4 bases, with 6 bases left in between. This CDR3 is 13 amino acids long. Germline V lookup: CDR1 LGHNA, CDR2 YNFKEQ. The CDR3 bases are TGTGCCAGCAGCCAAGAACGGGGCACTGAAGCTTTCTTT. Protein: CASSQERGTEAFF.

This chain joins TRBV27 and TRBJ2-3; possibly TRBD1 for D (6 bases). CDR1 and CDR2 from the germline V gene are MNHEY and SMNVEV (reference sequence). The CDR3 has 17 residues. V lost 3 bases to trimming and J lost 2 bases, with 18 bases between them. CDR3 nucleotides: TGTGCCAGCAGTTTCGCCGTAGGGGGTATTCTCACAGATACGCAGTATTTT. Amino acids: CASSFAVGGILTDTQYF.

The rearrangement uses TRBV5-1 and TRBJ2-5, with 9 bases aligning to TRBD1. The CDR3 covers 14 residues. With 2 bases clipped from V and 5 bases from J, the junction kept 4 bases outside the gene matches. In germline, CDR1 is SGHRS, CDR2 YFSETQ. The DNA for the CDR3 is TGCGCCAGCAGCTTACCTGACAGGGGGGAGACCCAGTACTTC. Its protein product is CASSLPDRGETQYF.

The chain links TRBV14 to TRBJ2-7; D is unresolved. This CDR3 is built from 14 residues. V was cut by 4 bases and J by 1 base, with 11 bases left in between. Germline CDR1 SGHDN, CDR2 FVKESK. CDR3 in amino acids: CASSRRASSYEQYF. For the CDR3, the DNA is TGTGCCAGCAGCCGCCGGGCCTCTTCCTACGAGCAGTACTTC. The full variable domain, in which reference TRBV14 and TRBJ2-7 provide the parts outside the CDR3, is EAGVTQFPSHSVIEKGQTVTLRCDPISGHDNLYWYRRVMGKEIKFLLHFVKESKQDESGMPNNRFLAERTGGTYSTLKVQPAELEDSGVYFCASSRRASSYEQYFGPGTRLTVT.

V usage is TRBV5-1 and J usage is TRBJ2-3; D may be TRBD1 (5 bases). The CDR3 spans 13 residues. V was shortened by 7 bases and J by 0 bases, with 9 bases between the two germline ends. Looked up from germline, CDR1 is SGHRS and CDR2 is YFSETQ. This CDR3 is CASGQPSTDTQYF. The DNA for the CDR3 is TGCGCCAGCGGACAACCTAGCACAGATACGCAGTATTTT. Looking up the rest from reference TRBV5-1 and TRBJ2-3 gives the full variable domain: KAGVTQTPRYLIKTRGQQVTLSCSPISGHRSVSWYQQTPGQGLQFLFEYFSETQRNKGNFPGRFSGRQFSNSRSEMNVSTLELGDSALYLCASGQPSTDTQYFGPGTRLTVL.

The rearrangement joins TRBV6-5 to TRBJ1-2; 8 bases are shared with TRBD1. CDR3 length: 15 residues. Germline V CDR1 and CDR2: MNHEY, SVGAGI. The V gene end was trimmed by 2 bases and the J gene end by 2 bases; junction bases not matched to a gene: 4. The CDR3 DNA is TGTGCCAGCAGTTACCGACAGGGGTGGAACTATGGCTACACCTTC. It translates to CASSYRQGWNYGYTF.

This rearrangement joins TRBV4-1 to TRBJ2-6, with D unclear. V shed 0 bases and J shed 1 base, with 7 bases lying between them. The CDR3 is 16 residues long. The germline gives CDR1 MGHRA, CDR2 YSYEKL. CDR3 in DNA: TGCGCCAGCAGCCAAGATGTACGATCTGGGGCCAACGTCCTGACTTTC. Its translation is CASSQDVRSGANVLTF.

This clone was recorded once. The CDR3 spells CATSRDRVLGTSGELFF. In DNA, the CDR3 is TGTGCCACCAGCAGAGATCGGGTACTCGGGACCAGCGGGGAGCTGTTTTTT. The V and J genes are TRBV15 and TRBJ2-2; perhaps D is TRBD1 or TRBD2 (5 bases each). CDR1 is LNHNV, CDR2 YYDKDF, per germline (reference sequence). The CDR3 runs to 17 residues. Trimming shortened V by 0 bases and J by 7 bases, and 18 bases separated the two germline ends.

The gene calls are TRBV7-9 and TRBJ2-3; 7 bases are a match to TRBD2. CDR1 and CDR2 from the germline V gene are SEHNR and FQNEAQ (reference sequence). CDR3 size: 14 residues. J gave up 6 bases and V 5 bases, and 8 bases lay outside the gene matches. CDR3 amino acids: CASSPSGGADTQYF. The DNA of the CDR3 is TGTGCCAGCAGCCCTAGCGGAGGGGCGGATACGCAGTATTTT.

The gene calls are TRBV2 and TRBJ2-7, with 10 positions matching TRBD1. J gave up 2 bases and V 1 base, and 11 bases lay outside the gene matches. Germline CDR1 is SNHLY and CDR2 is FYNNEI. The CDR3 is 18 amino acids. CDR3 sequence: CASSEGGDRGPRPYEQYF. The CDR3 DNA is TGTGCCAGCAGTGAAGGGGGGGACAGGGGACCCCGTCCCTACGAGCAGTACTTC.

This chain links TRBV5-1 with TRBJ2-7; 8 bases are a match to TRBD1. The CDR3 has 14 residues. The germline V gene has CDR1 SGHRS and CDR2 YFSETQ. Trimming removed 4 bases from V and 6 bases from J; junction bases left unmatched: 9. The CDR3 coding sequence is TGCGCCAGCAGCGTTCAGGGGGCGGTAGGCGAGCAGTACTTC. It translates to CASSVQGAVGEQYF.

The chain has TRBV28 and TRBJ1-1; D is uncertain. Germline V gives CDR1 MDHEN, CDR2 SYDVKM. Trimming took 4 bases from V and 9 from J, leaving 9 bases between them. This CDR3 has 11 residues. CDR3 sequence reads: CASSSSKKAFF. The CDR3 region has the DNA TGTGCCAGCAGTTCTAGCAAAAAAGCTTTCTTT.

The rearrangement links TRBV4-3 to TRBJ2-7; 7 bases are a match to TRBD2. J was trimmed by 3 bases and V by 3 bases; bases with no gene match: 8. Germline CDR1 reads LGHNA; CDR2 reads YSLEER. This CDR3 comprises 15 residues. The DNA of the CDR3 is TGCGCCAGCAGCCAGGTTCTAGCGGAGAGCTACGAGCAGTACTTC. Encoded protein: CASSQVLAESYEQYF.